This TCR beta chain came from a study of early T cells in non-severe SARS-CoV-2 infection. TCRdb independently ran MiXCR on the 5' RACE reads; one entry per CDR3 protein. The table has 80,000 or so distinct CDR3 sequences, 12% seen once. This clonotype showed up just a few times. Material for sequencing was whole blood. The TCR was taken from an adult who was a healthcare worker with PCR-confirmed SARS-CoV-2 infection or an uninfected control (not recorded which).

For the CDR3, the DNA is TGCAGCGCCGTGGGGGACTACCTCTACAATGAGCAGTTCTTC. As protein: CSAVGDYLYNEQFF. The gene calls are TRBV29-1 and TRBJ2-1, with TRBD2 matching over 7 bases. The CDR3 runs 14 residues. CDR1 is SQVTM, CDR2 ANQGSEA, per germline. V lost 7 bases and J lost 3; bases outside the gene matches: 9.